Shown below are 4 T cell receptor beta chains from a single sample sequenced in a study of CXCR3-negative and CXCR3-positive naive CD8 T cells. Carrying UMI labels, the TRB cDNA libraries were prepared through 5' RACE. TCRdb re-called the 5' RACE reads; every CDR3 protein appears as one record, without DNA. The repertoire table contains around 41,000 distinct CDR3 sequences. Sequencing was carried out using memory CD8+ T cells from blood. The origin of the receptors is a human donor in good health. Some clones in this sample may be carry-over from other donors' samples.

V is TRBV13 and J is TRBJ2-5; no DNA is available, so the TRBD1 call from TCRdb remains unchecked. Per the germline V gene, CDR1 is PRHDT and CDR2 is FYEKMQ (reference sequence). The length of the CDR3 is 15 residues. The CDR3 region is CASSLGPGRWETQYF.

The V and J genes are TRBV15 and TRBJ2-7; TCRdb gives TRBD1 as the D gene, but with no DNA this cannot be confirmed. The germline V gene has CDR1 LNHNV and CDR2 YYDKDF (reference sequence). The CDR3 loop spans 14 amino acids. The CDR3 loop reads CATSRDFSGDEQYF.

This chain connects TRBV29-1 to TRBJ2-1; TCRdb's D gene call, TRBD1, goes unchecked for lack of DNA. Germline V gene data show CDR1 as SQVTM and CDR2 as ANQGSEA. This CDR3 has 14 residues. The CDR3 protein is CSGLGTGTNNEQFF.

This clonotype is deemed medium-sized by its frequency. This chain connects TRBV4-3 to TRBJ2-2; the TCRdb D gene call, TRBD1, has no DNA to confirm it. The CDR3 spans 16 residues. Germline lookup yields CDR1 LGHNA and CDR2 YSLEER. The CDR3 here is CASSQAGTLNTGELFF.